The rows below give T cell receptor beta chains drawn from one sample of a study of blood T cell repertoires in COVID-19. Here immunoSEQ multiplex PCR was the method, and the copy in TCRdb shows in-frame clones only, minus some. Altogether tens of thousands of clones are present, roughly 86% being singletons, with the ten largest covering less than 11%. Sequences were obtained from peripheral blood. The receptors were sampled from a man between 60 and 70 years old with acute or convalescent COVID-19. The CDR3 runs from the conserved cysteine through the conserved F or W. The D gene is left open where the match is weak. Clone size is stated in some rows and not others, as once, few, many or a class when expanded.

CDR3nt: TGTGCCAGCAGCTTCGATGACAGGGTCACTAATGAAAAACTGTTTTTT
CDR3aa: CASSFDDRVTNEKLFF
v_gene: TRBV7-8
d_gene: TRBD1
j_gene: TRBJ1-4
abundance: NA

CDR3nt: TGTGCCAGCAGCTCCTCTCCGGGGACTGAAGCTTTCTTT
CDR3aa: CASSSSPGTEAFF
v_gene: TRBV7-2
d_gene: NA
j_gene: TRBJ1-1
abundance: NA

CDR3nt: TGTGCCAGCAGCTCTCAGACAGTCTACGAGCAGTACTTC
CDR3aa: CASSSQTVYEQYF
v_gene: TRBV12-3/TRBV12-4
d_gene: NA
j_gene: TRBJ2-7
abundance: NA

CDR3nt: TGTGCCACCAGTGATTCTCGCGGGAGGCAGTATTTT
CDR3aa: CATSDSRGRQYF
v_gene: TRBV24-1
d_gene: TRBD2
j_gene: TRBJ2-3
abundance: once

CDR3nt: TGTGCCAGCAGTCCGCAGCGACTAGCGACCGTTCAGTACTTC
CDR3aa: CASSPQRLATVQYF
v_gene: TRBV28
d_gene: TRBD2
j_gene: TRBJ2-4
abundance: NA

CDR3nt: TGTGCCAGCAGTTTCGACAGGGGGCGCGGGCAGCCCCAGCATTTT
CDR3aa: CASSFDRGRGQPQHF
v_gene: TRBV2
d_gene: TRBD1
j_gene: TRBJ1-5
abundance: NA

CDR3nt: TGTGCCAGTTCGGGACTTCGATACACAGATACGCAGTATTTT
CDR3aa: CASSGLRYTDTQYF
v_gene: TRBV19
d_gene: NA
j_gene: TRBJ2-3
abundance: NA

CDR3nt: TGTGCCAGCAGCCTTCTAGCGGGGGGAAAAGGTGAGCAGTTCTTC
CDR3aa: CASSLLAGGKGEQFF
v_gene: TRBV7-2
d_gene: TRBD2
j_gene: TRBJ2-1
abundance: NA

CDR3nt: TGTGCCACCGCTCCGGGCCAGGGGGATGAAAAACTGTTTTTT
CDR3aa: CATAPGQGDEKLFF
v_gene: TRBV6-5
d_gene: TRBD1
j_gene: TRBJ1-4
abundance: NA

CDR3nt: TGCGCCAGCAGCCAGGGTCTAACGGGTGGCTACACCTTC
CDR3aa: CASSQGLTGGYTF
v_gene: TRBV5-1
d_gene: NA
j_gene: TRBJ1-2
abundance: few

CDR3nt: TGTGCCAGCAAGACAGGGGGCGCGGACTATGGCTACACCTTC
CDR3aa: CASKTGGADYGYTF
v_gene: TRBV2
d_gene: TRBD1
j_gene: TRBJ1-2
abundance: NA

CDR3nt: TGCGCCAGCAGTGTCGGAGTGAACACTGAAGCTTTCTTT
CDR3aa: CASSVGVNTEAFF
v_gene: TRBV10-1
d_gene: NA
j_gene: TRBJ1-1
abundance: NA

CDR3nt: TGTGCCAGCACCCCGAGGGTGGGCCTTTCTGTTCCCCTCCACTTT
CDR3aa: CASTPRVGLSVPLHF
v_gene: TRBV6-5
d_gene: NA
j_gene: TRBJ1-6
abundance: once

CDR3nt: TGTGCCACCCGGGGGGGGTCCTACAATGAGCAGTTCTTC
CDR3aa: CATRGGSYNEQFF
v_gene: TRBV21-1
d_gene: NA
j_gene: TRBJ2-1
abundance: NA

CDR3nt: TGCGCCAGCAGCCAAGGACAGAATAGCAATCAGCCCCAGCATTTT
CDR3aa: CASSQGQNSNQPQHF
v_gene: TRBV4-3
d_gene: NA
j_gene: TRBJ1-5
abundance: NA

CDR3nt: TGTGCCAGCAGTTTACAGGGACTCAATCAGCCCCAGCATTTT
CDR3aa: CASSLQGLNQPQHF
v_gene: TRBV28
d_gene: NA
j_gene: TRBJ1-5
abundance: once

CDR3nt: TGTGCCAGCAGCGTAGGGGCTAGCGGGAACACCGGGGAGCTGTTTTTT
CDR3aa: CASSVGASGNTGELFF
v_gene: TRBV9
d_gene: TRBD2
j_gene: TRBJ2-2
abundance: NA

CDR3nt: TGTGCCAGCAGCGATAGGGGAGGGGGTACGAGGAAAGAGACCCAGTACTTC
CDR3aa: CASSDRGGGTRKETQYF
v_gene: TRBV7-9
d_gene: NA
j_gene: TRBJ2-5
abundance: NA

CDR3nt: TGCGCCAGCAGCCAGAGACTAGCGGGGACCGACATCTATGAGCAGTTCTTC
CDR3aa: CASSQRLAGTDIYEQFF
v_gene: TRBV4-3
d_gene: TRBD2
j_gene: TRBJ2-1
abundance: NA

CDR3nt: TGCGCCAGCAGCCTCCTAGCGGGAGGAGGTAGTGAGCAGTTCTTC
CDR3aa: CASSLLAGGGSEQFF
v_gene: TRBV5-1
d_gene: TRBD2
j_gene: TRBJ2-1
abundance: NA

CDR3nt: TGTGCCAGCAGTTTACAGGCCGGGGCTGGAAACACCATATATTTT
CDR3aa: CASSLQAGAGNTIYF
v_gene: TRBV27
d_gene: NA
j_gene: TRBJ1-3
abundance: NA

CDR3nt: TGCGCCAGCAGTCAAGTAGTCCAGGGGACTGAAGCTTTCTTT
CDR3aa: CASSQVVQGTEAFF
v_gene: TRBV4-3
d_gene: NA
j_gene: TRBJ1-1
abundance: NA

CDR3nt: TGTGCCAGCAGCCACCGGGACAGGGTGTTCTTC
CDR3aa: CASSHRDRVFF
v_gene: TRBV7-2
d_gene: TRBD1
j_gene: TRBJ2-1
abundance: NA

CDR3nt: TGTGCCAGCTCACTCAGGGATGGGGAAAAACTGTTTTTT
CDR3aa: CASSLRDGEKLFF
v_gene: TRBV18
d_gene: NA
j_gene: TRBJ1-4
abundance: few

CDR3nt: TGTGCCAGCAGCCCCTTTTTGTCCAATGAGCAGTTCTTC
CDR3aa: CASSPFLSNEQFF
v_gene: TRBV3-1/TRBV3-2
d_gene: NA
j_gene: TRBJ2-1
abundance: NA

CDR3nt: TGTGCCAGCAGCTTAACAGGGGAAGATACGCAGTATTTT
CDR3aa: CASSLTGEDTQYF
v_gene: TRBV7-9
d_gene: TRBD1
j_gene: TRBJ2-3
abundance: NA

CDR3nt: TGTGCCAGCAGCTTAGTTCCGGGGAACACTGAAGCTTTCTTT
CDR3aa: CASSLVPGNTEAFF
v_gene: TRBV7-2
d_gene: NA
j_gene: TRBJ1-1
abundance: NA

CDR3nt: TGTGCCAGCAGTTACGTGCCGGTCATGAGTCAGCCCCAGCATTTT
CDR3aa: CASSYVPVMSQPQHF
v_gene: TRBV6-2/TRBV6-3
d_gene: NA
j_gene: TRBJ1-5
abundance: NA

CDR3nt: TGTGCCAGCTCCCTTCCTCAAGCAAATTCACCCCTCCACTTT
CDR3aa: CASSLPQANSPLHF
v_gene: TRBV18
d_gene: NA
j_gene: TRBJ1-6
abundance: NA

CDR3nt: TGTGCCAGCAGGGGGACAGAACATTTAGGCACAGATACGCAGTATTTT
CDR3aa: CASRGTEHLGTDTQYF
v_gene: TRBV6-4
d_gene: TRBD1
j_gene: TRBJ2-3
abundance: NA

CDR3nt: TGTGCCAGCAGCTCTGGACAGTTTGGTGAAGCTTTCTTT
CDR3aa: CASSSGQFGEAFF
v_gene: TRBV7-3
d_gene: NA
j_gene: TRBJ1-1
abundance: NA

CDR3nt: TGTGCCAGTAGTATATATCAGGGAAGACAGCCCCAGCATTTT
CDR3aa: CASSIYQGRQPQHF
v_gene: TRBV19
d_gene: NA
j_gene: TRBJ1-5
abundance: NA

CDR3nt: TGTGCCAGTAGCGATGGACAGATAGCCAAAAACATTCAGTACTTC
CDR3aa: CASSDGQIAKNIQYF
v_gene: TRBV19
d_gene: NA
j_gene: TRBJ2-4
abundance: NA

CDR3nt: TGTGCCAGCAGCGTACTCGGCAGGGAAGGAGGGGAGCTGTTTTTT
CDR3aa: CASSVLGREGGELFF
v_gene: TRBV9
d_gene: NA
j_gene: TRBJ2-2
abundance: once

CDR3nt: TGTGCCAGCAGCTCCGGACAGGGGTATGGCTACACCTTC
CDR3aa: CASSSGQGYGYTF
v_gene: TRBV7-2
d_gene: TRBD1
j_gene: TRBJ1-2
abundance: NA

CDR3nt: TGTGCCAGCAGTCCCGGACAGGGGGAAGGTGGCTATGGCTACACCTTC
CDR3aa: CASSPGQGEGGYGYTF
v_gene: TRBV3-1/TRBV3-2
d_gene: TRBD1
j_gene: TRBJ1-2
abundance: NA

CDR3nt: TGTGCCAGCAGTTATCTAGCGGGGGGGTGGGAGCAGTACTTC
CDR3aa: CASSYLAGGWEQYF
v_gene: TRBV6-6
d_gene: TRBD2
j_gene: TRBJ2-7
abundance: NA

CDR3nt: TGTGCTAGTGGACAAACTCAGGGACTAGCGGGGGTGGCGGATACGCAGTATTTT
CDR3aa: CASGQTQGLAGVADTQYF
v_gene: TRBV12-5
d_gene: TRBD2
j_gene: TRBJ2-3
abundance: NA

CDR3nt: TGTGCCAGTAGGCCAGGGGGCGGGGAGACCCAGTACTTC
CDR3aa: CASRPGGGETQYF
v_gene: TRBV19
d_gene: TRBD1
j_gene: TRBJ2-5
abundance: NA

CDR3nt: TGTGCCAGCAGCTCTGGGGGAGGGTACGAGACCCAGTACTTC
CDR3aa: CASSSGGGYETQYF
v_gene: TRBV7-3
d_gene: TRBD2
j_gene: TRBJ2-5
abundance: NA

CDR3nt: TGCAGCGCCGCCCCTAGTTTTAACACTGAAGCTTTCTTT
CDR3aa: CSAAPSFNTEAFF
v_gene: TRBV29-1
d_gene: NA
j_gene: TRBJ1-1
abundance: NA

CDR3nt: TGTGCCAGCAGTTTAGCAGGGGATGAGCAGTTCTTC
CDR3aa: CASSLAGDEQFF
v_gene: TRBV12-3/TRBV12-4
d_gene: NA
j_gene: TRBJ2-1
abundance: NA

CDR3nt: TGTGCCAGCAGTTTCGCAGATACGCAGTATTTT
CDR3aa: CASSFADTQYF
v_gene: TRBV12-3/TRBV12-4
d_gene: NA
j_gene: TRBJ2-3
abundance: NA

CDR3nt: TGTGCCAGCAGTGAAAGTTACGGAGGGGACTATGGCTACACCTTC
CDR3aa: CASSESYGGDYGYTF
v_gene: TRBV6-1
d_gene: NA
j_gene: TRBJ1-2
abundance: few

CDR3nt: TGTGCCAGCAGTTACTCGCTGGGCAGACGCTCCTACAATGAGCAGTTCTTC
CDR3aa: CASSYSLGRRSYNEQFF
v_gene: TRBV6-2/TRBV6-3
d_gene: NA
j_gene: TRBJ2-1
abundance: NA

CDR3nt: TGTGCCAGCAGCCAAGGCACTACTTACAATGAGCAGTTCTTC
CDR3aa: CASSQGTTYNEQFF
v_gene: TRBV14
d_gene: NA
j_gene: TRBJ2-1
abundance: NA

CDR3nt: TGTGCCACCGCCCTTGAGCGTCATGAGCAGTTCTTC
CDR3aa: CATALERHEQFF
v_gene: TRBV6-5
d_gene: NA
j_gene: TRBJ2-1
abundance: NA

CDR3nt: TGTGCTAGTGGTTTGGATGGGCAAGATACGCAGTATTTT
CDR3aa: CASGLDGQDTQYF
v_gene: TRBV12-5
d_gene: NA
j_gene: TRBJ2-3
abundance: NA

CDR3nt: TGTGCCAGTAGTAGGGGACTCCGAAATCGCGCTTTCTTT
CDR3aa: CASSRGLRNRAFF
v_gene: TRBV19
d_gene: NA
j_gene: TRBJ1-1
abundance: NA

CDR3nt: TGTGCCAGTAGTATAGGAGCCCGGGGCACCGGGGAGCTGTTTTTT
CDR3aa: CASSIGARGTGELFF
v_gene: TRBV19
d_gene: NA
j_gene: TRBJ2-2
abundance: NA

CDR3nt: TGCGCCAGCAGCTTATCCTGGACAGGGTACCGGAGCTCCTACGAGCAGTACTTC
CDR3aa: CASSLSWTGYRSSYEQYF
v_gene: TRBV5-1
d_gene: TRBD1
j_gene: TRBJ2-7
abundance: NA

CDR3nt: TGTGCCAGCAGCCCCCGGGGGGCTGAAGCTTTCTTT
CDR3aa: CASSPRGAEAFF
v_gene: TRBV14
d_gene: NA
j_gene: TRBJ1-1
abundance: few

CDR3nt: TGTGCCAGCAGCCAAGAAGACAGGGCGGAGAAGGGCTACACCTTC
CDR3aa: CASSQEDRAEKGYTF
v_gene: TRBV3-1/TRBV3-2
d_gene: TRBD1
j_gene: TRBJ1-2
abundance: NA